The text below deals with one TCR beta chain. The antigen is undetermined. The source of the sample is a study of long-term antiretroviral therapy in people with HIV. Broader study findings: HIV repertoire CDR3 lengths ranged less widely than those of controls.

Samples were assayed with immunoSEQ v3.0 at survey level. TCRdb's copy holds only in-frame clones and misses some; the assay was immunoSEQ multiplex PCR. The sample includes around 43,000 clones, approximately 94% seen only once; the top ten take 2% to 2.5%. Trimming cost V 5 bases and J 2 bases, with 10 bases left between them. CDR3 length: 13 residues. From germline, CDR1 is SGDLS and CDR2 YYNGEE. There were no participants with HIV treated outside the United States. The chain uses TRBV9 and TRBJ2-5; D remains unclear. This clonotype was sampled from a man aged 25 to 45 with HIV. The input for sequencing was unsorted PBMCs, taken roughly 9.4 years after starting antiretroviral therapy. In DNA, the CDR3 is TGTGCCAGCAGTACAAGCCTACAAGAGACCCAGTACTTC. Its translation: CASSTSLQETQYF.